The text below deals with one TCR beta chain. The target of this receptor is not known. No per-base quality is available; no much larger clone lies one base away. For sequencing of the TCRbeta CDR3 region, genomic DNA was extracted from the sorted cells. The immunoSEQ Assay was used to sequence the TCRbeta CDR3 regions. Sourced from immuneACCESS, this table was stored by TCRdb with only in-frame sequences that have V and J called. A share of the clones is absent; for the studies checked, an unresolved V gene accounts for under half, and the remainder has no known explanation. Counted in this sample were some 77,000 clones; around 93% of them appeared once. The top ten clonotypes cover less than 0.35% of the sample. The data are from a study of OX40 agonist ivuxolimab in advanced cancers. Some background on the complete study: Ivuxolimab was an agonistic, fully human IgG2 monoclonal antibody directed against OX40 (CD134), a costimulatory receptor. Three dose-escalation patients achieved partial responses, one with hepatocellular carcinoma and two with cutaneous melanoma. Intravenous ivuxolimab was administered to patients every 2 weeks at six dose levels: 0.01, 0.1, 0.3, 1.5, 3 and 10 mg/kg. Patients were allowed to have had prior anti-PD-1, anti-PD-L1 or anti-CTLA-4 therapy, and 40% of the dose-escalation patients had been treated with checkpoint inhibitors. Of the 50 to 55 patients in dose escalation, 19 had hepatocellular carcinoma, some 15 had melanoma, 9 had renal cell carcinoma and 9 had head and neck cancer. The purpose of peripheral TCRbeta sequencing was to test whether ivuxolimab changed TCR sequence diversity and led to clonal T-cell expansion. In the dose-escalation cohort, 75% to 90% of patients were male, and the mean age was roughly 60 years with a range of about 20 to 79. The paper covers the monotherapy dose-escalation part of the phase I ivuxolimab trial, which included N of about 56 patients.

Patients with autoimmune disease history or receiving systemic immunosuppression were excluded from the trial. In every dose cohort, peripheral blood was drawn for TCR sequencing at baseline, cycle 4 day 1, and cycle 7 day 1. The samples were drawn from a first-in-human, open-label, multicenter phase I dose-escalation trial of ivuxolimab. Adults with locally advanced or metastatic melanoma, renal cell, hepatocellular, or head and neck squamous cell carcinoma were enrolled in the trial. Before TCR sequencing, CD4+ T cells and CD8+ T cells were sorted from peripheral blood as separate populations. The study at large found these results: Which antigens the clonally expanded peripheral T cells were specific for was not determined. Low levels of normalized T-cell clonal expansion were also seen in some patients who did not respond. Clonal expansion of both CD4+ and CD8+ blood T cells was observed from baseline to week 6 at doses 0.1 to 3.0 mg/kg. In the 0.1-3.0 mg/kg groups, partial responders were among the patients with the lowest normalized peripheral clonal expansion, particularly in CD8+ T cells. After ivuxolimab, expanded clones were on average more numerous among CD8+ T cells than among CD4+ T cells.

The sequencing used CD4+ or CD8+ T cells sorted from blood, collected in a trial of the OX40 agonist ivuxolimab. The clonotype was recovered from an adult with an advanced solid tumor such as melanoma, head and neck, liver or kidney cancer.

The encoded CDR3 is CASSIRDGSGVSRYTF. The nucleotide sequence is TGTGCCAGTAGTATTAGGGATGGGTCAGGCGTGAGTCGCTACACCTTC. The V gene is TRBV19 and the J gene is TRBJ1-2; no confident D gene assignment can be made. The V end loses 3 bases and the J end loses 9 bases, and a stretch of 23 bases separates them. The germline V gene (reference sequence) supplies CDR1 LNHDA and CDR2 SQIVND. There are 16 amino acids in the CDR3, from cysteine to phenylalanine inclusive. This entry keeps only the CDR3 DNA: 48 bases, framed from base 1.